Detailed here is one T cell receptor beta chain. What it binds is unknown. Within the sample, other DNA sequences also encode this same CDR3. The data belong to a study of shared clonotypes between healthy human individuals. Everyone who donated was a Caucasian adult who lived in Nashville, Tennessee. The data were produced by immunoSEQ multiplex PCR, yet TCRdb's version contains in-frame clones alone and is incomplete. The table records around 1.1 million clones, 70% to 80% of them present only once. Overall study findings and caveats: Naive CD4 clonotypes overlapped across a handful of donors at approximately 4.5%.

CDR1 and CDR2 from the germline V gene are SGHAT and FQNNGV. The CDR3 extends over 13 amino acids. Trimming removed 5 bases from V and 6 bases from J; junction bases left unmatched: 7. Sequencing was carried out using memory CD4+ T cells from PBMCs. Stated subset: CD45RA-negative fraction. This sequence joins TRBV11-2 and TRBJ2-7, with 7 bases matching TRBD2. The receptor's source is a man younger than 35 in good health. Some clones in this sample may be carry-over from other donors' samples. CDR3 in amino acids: CASSRRGLSEQYF. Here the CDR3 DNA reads TGTGCCAGCAGCCGGCGGGGACTAAGCGAGCAGTACTTC.